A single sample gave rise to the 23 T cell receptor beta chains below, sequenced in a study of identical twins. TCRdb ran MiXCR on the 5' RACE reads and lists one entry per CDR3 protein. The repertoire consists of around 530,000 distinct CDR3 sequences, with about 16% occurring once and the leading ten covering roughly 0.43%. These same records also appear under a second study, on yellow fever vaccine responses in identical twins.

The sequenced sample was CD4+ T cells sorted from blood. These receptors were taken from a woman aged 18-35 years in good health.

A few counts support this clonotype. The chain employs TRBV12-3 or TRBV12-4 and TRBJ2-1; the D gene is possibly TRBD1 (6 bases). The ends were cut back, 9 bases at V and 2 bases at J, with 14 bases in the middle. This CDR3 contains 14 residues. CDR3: CASHRDTAYNEQFF. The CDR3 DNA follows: TGTGCCAGTCACCGGGACACAGCCTACAATGAGCAGTTCTTC.

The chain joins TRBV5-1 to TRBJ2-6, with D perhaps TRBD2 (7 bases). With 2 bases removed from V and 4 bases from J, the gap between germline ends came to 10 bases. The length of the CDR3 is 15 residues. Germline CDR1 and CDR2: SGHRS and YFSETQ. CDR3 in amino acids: CASSFGGTGANVLTF. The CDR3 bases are TGCGCCAGCAGCTTCGGGGGGACAGGGGCCAACGTCCTGACTTTC. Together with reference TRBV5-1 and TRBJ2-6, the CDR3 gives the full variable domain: KAGVTQTPRYLIKTRGQQVTLSCSPISGHRSVSWYQQTPGQGLQFLFEYFSETQRNKGNFPGRFSGRQFSNSRSEMNVSTLELGDSALYLCASSFGGTGANVLTFGAGSRLTVL.

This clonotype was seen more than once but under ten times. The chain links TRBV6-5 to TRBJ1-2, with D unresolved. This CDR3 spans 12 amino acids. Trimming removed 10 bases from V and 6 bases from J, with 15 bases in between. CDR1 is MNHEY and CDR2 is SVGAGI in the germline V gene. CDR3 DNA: TGTGCCACCTCAACGCCGCGCGATGGCTACACCTTC. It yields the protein CATSTPRDGYTF.

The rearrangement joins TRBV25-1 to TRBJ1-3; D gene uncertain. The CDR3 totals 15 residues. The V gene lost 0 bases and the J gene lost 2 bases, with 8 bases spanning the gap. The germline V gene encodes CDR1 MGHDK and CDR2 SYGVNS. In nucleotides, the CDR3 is TGTGCCAGCAGTGAATATCCGGGAACTGGAAACACCATATATTTT. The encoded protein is CASSEYPGTGNTIYF.

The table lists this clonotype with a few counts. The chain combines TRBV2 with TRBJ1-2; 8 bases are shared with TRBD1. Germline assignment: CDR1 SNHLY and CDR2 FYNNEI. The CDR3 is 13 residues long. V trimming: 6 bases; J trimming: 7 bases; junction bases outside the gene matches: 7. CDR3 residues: CASSPTGAGGYTF. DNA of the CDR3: TGTGCCAGCAGCCCGACAGGGGCGGGTGGCTACACCTTC.

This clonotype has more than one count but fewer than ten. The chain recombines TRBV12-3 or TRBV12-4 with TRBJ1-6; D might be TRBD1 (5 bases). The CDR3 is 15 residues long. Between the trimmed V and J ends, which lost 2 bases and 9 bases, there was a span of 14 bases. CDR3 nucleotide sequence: TGTGCCAGCAGTTTAAGGATAGTAACAGGTTCACCCCTCCACTTT. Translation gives CASSLRIVTGSPLHF.

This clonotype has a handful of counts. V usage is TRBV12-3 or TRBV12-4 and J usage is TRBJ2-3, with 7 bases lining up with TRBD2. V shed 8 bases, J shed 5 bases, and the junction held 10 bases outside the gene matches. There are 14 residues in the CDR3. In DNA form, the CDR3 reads TGTGCCAGCTTTATGAGGGAGGGCGGAGATACGCAGTATTTT. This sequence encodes CASFMREGGDTQYF.

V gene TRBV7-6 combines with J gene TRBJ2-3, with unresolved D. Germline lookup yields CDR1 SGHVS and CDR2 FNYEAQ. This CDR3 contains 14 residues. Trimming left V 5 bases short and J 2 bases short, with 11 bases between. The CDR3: CASSTYNPTDTQYF. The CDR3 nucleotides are TGTGCCAGCAGCACGTATAACCCCACAGATACGCAGTATTTT.

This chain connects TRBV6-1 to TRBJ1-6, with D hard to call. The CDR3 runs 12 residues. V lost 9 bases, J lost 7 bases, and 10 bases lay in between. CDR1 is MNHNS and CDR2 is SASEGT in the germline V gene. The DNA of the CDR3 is TGTGCCAGTTTGGACGGGAATTCACCCCTCCACTTT. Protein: CASLDGNSPLHF.

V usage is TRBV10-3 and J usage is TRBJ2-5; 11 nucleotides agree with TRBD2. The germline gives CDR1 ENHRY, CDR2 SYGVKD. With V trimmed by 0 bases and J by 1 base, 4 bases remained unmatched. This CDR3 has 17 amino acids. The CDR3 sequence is CAISESITSGSQETQYF. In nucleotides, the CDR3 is TGTGCCATCAGTGAGTCGATTACTAGCGGGAGCCAAGAGACCCAGTACTTC.

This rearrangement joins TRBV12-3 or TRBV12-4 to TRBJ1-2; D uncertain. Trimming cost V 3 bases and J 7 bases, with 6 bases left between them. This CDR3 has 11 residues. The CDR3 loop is CASSFRAGYTF. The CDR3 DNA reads TGTGCCAGCAGTTTTAGGGCTGGCTACACCTTC.

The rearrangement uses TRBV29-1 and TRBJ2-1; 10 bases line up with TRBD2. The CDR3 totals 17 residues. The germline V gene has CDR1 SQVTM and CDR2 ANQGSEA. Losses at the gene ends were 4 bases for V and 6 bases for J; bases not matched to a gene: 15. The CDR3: CSVVGRASGSWSNEQFF. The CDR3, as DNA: TGCAGCGTTGTAGGCCGGGCTAGCGGGAGTTGGAGCAATGAGCAGTTCTTC.

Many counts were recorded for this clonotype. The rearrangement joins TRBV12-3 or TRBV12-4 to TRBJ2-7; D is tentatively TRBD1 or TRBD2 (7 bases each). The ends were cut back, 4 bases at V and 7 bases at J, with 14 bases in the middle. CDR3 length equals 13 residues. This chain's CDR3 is CASSSYQGGEQYF. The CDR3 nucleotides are TGTGCCAGCAGTTCGTACCAGGGGGGGGAGCAGTACTTC.

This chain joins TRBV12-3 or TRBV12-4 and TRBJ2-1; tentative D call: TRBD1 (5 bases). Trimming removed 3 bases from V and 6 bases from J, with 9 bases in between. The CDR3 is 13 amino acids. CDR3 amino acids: CASSFPGPNEQFF. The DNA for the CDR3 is TGTGCCAGCAGTTTTCCAGGGCCCAATGAGCAGTTCTTC.

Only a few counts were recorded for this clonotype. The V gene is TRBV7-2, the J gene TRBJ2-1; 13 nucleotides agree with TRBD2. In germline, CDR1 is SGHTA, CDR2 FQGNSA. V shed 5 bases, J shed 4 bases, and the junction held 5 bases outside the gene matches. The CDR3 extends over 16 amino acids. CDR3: CASSTWTSGGYNEQFF. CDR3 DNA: TGTGCCAGCAGCACTTGGACTAGCGGGGGATACAATGAGCAGTTCTTC.

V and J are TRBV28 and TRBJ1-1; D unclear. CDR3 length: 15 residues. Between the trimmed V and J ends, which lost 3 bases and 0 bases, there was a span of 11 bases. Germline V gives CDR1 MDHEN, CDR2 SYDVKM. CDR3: CASSFQAPMNTEAFF. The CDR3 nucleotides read TGTGCCAGCAGTTTCCAGGCACCAATGAACACTGAAGCTTTCTTT.

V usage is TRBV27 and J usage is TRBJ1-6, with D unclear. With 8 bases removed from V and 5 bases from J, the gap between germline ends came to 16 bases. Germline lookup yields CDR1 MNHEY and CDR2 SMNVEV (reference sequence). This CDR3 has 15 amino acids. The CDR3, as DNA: TGTGCCAGCTCAGTGGCGACACCAGATAATTCACCCCTCCACTTT. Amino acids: CASSVATPDNSPLHF.

The CDR3 sequence is CASRATGVHSPLHF. The CDR3 DNA sequence: TGTGCCAGCAGGGCGACAGGGGTTCATTCACCCCTCCACTTT. The chain combines TRBV2 with TRBJ1-6, with TRBD1 matching 8 bases. Per the germline V gene, CDR1 is SNHLY and CDR2 is FYNNEI. The V gene end was trimmed by 6 bases and the J gene end by 8 bases; junction bases not matched to a gene: 6. CDR3 length: 14 residues.

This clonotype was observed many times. CDR3 in DNA: TGTGCCAGCAGTTTAACGGTCGGTTACAGCACAGATACGCAGTATTTT. Amino acids: CASSLTVGYSTDTQYF. This chain links TRBV27 with TRBJ2-3, with D unresolved. The CDR3 length is 16 residues. The germline V and J ends were trimmed by 2 bases and 0 bases, with 12 bases remaining between them. Germline CDR1 and CDR2: MNHEY and SMNVEV (reference sequence).

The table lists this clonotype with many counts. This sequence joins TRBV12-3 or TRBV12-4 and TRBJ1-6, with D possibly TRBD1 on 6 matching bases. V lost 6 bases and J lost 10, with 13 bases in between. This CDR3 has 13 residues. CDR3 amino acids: CASSPQGRSPLHF. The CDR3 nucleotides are TGTGCCAGCAGCCCACAGGGTCGGTCACCCCTCCACTTT.

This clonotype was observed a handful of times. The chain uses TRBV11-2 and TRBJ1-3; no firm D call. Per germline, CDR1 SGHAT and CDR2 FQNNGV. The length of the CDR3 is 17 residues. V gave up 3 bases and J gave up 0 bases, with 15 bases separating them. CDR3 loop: CASSLGRVTNSGNTIYF. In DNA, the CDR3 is TGTGCCAGCAGCTTGGGCCGAGTGACCAACTCTGGAAACACCATATATTTT.

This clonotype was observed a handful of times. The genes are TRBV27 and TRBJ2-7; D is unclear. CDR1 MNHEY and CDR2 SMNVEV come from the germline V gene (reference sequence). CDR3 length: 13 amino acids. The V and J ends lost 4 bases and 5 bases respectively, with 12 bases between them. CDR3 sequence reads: CASSSSAAHEQYF. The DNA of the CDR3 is TGTGCCAGCAGTTCCTCGGCGGCCCACGAGCAGTACTTC.

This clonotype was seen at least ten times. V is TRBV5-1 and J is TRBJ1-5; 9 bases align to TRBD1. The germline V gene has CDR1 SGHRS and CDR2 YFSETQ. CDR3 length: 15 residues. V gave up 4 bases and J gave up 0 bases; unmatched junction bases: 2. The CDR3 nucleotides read TGCGCCAGCAGCCCGGGACAGGGTAGCAATCAGCCCCAGCATTTT. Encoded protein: CASSPGQGSNQPQHF.